Listed below are T cell receptor beta chains from one sample, sequenced in a study of blood T cell repertoires in COVID-19. Generated by immunoSEQ multiplex PCR, the TCRdb table keeps only in-frame clones and is missing some. The table shows 350,000 to 500,000 clones, with approximately 91% occurring only once. Sample: PBMCs or T cells enriched from blood (not recorded which). The receptor set was obtained from a woman younger than 35 who had been exposed to COVID-19. Both conserved end residues are part of each CDR3. The order of the fields is J gene, V gene, D gene, clone size, CDR3 length, CDR3 protein, CDR3 DNA. A D gene is named only where the DNA matches it firmly. The size entry is marked missing in some rows and otherwise reads once, few, many or a size class.

J: TRBJ1-5
V: TRBV6-5
D: TRBD1
size: .
length: 13
CDR3: CASMKGAYQPQHF
DNA: TGTGCCAGCATGAAGGGGGCGTATCAGCCCCAGCATTTT

J: TRBJ2-7
V: TRBV7-2
D: TRBD1
size: few
length: 17
CDR3: CASSLGGGQGLSYEQYF
DNA: TGTGCCAGCAGCCTAGGTGGGGGACAGGGGCTCTCCTACGAGCAGTACTTC

J: TRBJ2-2
V: TRBV12-5
D: .
size: .
length: 16
CDR3: CASGRPGFENTGELFF
DNA: TGTGCTAGTGGCCGACCGGGATTCGAGAACACCGGGGAGCTGTTTTTT

J: TRBJ1-6
V: TRBV30
D: .
size: .
length: 16
CDR3: CAWSVELGLGNSPLHF
DNA: TGTGCCTGGAGTGTAGAACTGGGGCTGGGGAATTCACCCCTCCACTTT

J: TRBJ1-2
V: TRBV2
D: TRBD1
size: .
length: 14
CDR3: CASRDRGSNYGYTF
DNA: TGTGCCAGCAGAGACAGGGGATCCAACTATGGCTACACCTTC

J: TRBJ1-1
V: TRBV6-5
D: TRBD1
size: .
length: 15
CDR3: CAGNRQGGEDTEAFF
DNA: TGTGCCGGCAACCGACAGGGTGGGGAAGACACTGAAGCTTTCTTT

J: TRBJ1-2
V: TRBV6-5
D: TRBD1
size: .
length: 15
CDR3: CASSYGQGANYGYTF
DNA: TGTGCCAGCAGTTACGGACAGGGGGCAAACTATGGCTACACCTTC

J: TRBJ2-7
V: TRBV18
D: .
size: .
length: 13
CDR3: CASSLSDSYEQYF
DNA: TGTGCCAGCTCACTCTCGGACAGCTACGAGCAGTACTTC

J: TRBJ1-1
V: TRBV21-1
D: .
size: .
length: 15
CDR3: CASSKAGTGDTEAFF
DNA: TGTGCCAGCAGCAAAGCAGGGACAGGGGACACTGAAGCTTTCTTT

J: TRBJ2-4
V: TRBV29-1
D: .
size: .
length: 16
CDR3: CSVEARQGLAKNIQYF
DNA: TGCAGCGTTGAAGCCCGGCAGGGGCTAGCCAAAAACATTCAGTACTTC

J: TRBJ1-5
V: TRBV18
D: TRBD1
size: .
length: 15
CDR3: CASSSTGLSNQPQHF
DNA: TGTGCCAGCTCATCGACAGGGCTTAGCAATCAGCCCCAGCATTTT

J: TRBJ2-2
V: TRBV27
D: TRBD2
size: .
length: 17
CDR3: CASSLFVREHGTGELFF
DNA: TGTGCCAGCAGTTTATTTGTGCGGGAGCACGGCACCGGGGAGCTGTTTTTT

J: TRBJ1-5
V: TRBV28
D: .
size: few
length: 14
CDR3: CASSLVQGNQPQHF
DNA: TGTGCCAGCAGTTTAGTACAGGGAAATCAGCCCCAGCATTTT

J: TRBJ2-3
V: TRBV18
D: .
size: .
length: 15
CDR3: CASSPPGSSTDTQYF
DNA: TGTGCCAGCTCACCTCCGGGGTCTAGCACAGATACGCAGTATTTT

J: TRBJ2-7
V: TRBV4-2
D: .
size: .
length: 12
CDR3: CASSDSSYEQYF
DNA: TGTGCCAGCAGCGATAGCTCCTACGAGCAGTACTTC

J: TRBJ2-2
V: TRBV3-1/TRBV3-2
D: TRBD2
size: .
length: 17
CDR3: CASSQRLAGGNTGELFF
DNA: TGTGCCAGCAGCCAAAGACTAGCGGGGGGTAACACCGGGGAGCTGTTTTTT

J: TRBJ2-3
V: TRBV5-1
D: .
size: .
length: 15
CDR3: CASSLGGLETDTQYF
DNA: TGCGCCAGCAGCTTGGGGGGCCTCGAGACAGATACGCAGTATTTT

J: TRBJ2-7
V: TRBV7-9
D: .
size: .
length: 13
CDR3: CASSLAGSYEQYF
DNA: TGTGCCAGCAGCTTAGCGGGGAGCTACGAGCAGTACTTC

J: TRBJ1-2
V: TRBV7-2
D: TRBD1
size: .
length: 14
CDR3: CASSLGDRGRVDTF
DNA: TGTGCCAGCAGCTTAGGGGACAGGGGTCGGGTCGACACCTTC

J: TRBJ2-3
V: TRBV7-2
D: .
size: .
length: 12
CDR3: CASSSRGWLQYF
DNA: TGTGCCAGCAGCTCGCGCGGATGGCTGCAGTATTTT

J: TRBJ2-7
V: TRBV29-1
D: .
size: .
length: 15
CDR3: CSVVDRSTRSGRQYF
DNA: TGCAGCGTTGTCGACAGGTCTACGAGGTCGGGCCGGCAGTACTTC

J: TRBJ1-1
V: TRBV7-2
D: TRBD1
size: .
length: 14
CDR3: CASSLGQENTEAFF
DNA: TGTGCCAGCAGCTTGGGACAGGAGAACACTGAAGCTTTCTTT

J: TRBJ2-7
V: TRBV14
D: .
size: .
length: 13
CDR3: CASSQDIQTEQYF
DNA: TGTGCCAGCAGCCAAGATATACAGACCGAGCAGTACTTC

J: TRBJ1-3
V: TRBV6-2/TRBV6-3
D: .
size: .
length: 15
CDR3: CASSYTGSTGNTIYF
DNA: TGTGCCAGCAGTTATACAGGTTCTACTGGAAACACCATATATTTT

J: TRBJ1-2
V: TRBV12-3/TRBV12-4
D: .
size: .
length: 13
CDR3: CASSFQAGYGYTF
DNA: TGTGCCAGCAGTTTTCAGGCTGGGTATGGCTACACCTTC

J: TRBJ1-2
V: TRBV5-8
D: .
size: .
length: 14
CDR3: CASSPRGFVSGYTF
DNA: TGTGCCAGCAGCCCTAGGGGCTTCGTTTCTGGCTACACCTTC

J: TRBJ1-2
V: TRBV7-9
D: .
size: .
length: 13
CDR3: CATTKQGNYGYTF
DNA: TGTGCCACCACGAAACAGGGTAACTATGGCTACACCTTC

J: TRBJ1-6
V: TRBV28
D: TRBD1
size: once
length: 15
CDR3: CASSTPGQGSSPLHF
DNA: TGTGCCAGCAGCACACCGGGACAGGGGTCTTCACCCCTCCACTTT

J: TRBJ1-3
V: TRBV4-1
D: .
size: .
length: 14
CDR3: CASSQGSSGNTIYF
DNA: TGCGCCAGCAGCCAAGGGAGCTCTGGAAACACCATATATTTT

J: TRBJ1-5
V: TRBV24-1
D: .
size: once
length: 14
CDR3: CATSQVGGGQPQHF
DNA: TGTGCCACCAGTCAGGTTGGGGGCGGTCAGCCCCAGCATTTT

J: TRBJ1-5
V: TRBV28
D: .
size: few
length: 15
CDR3: CASSLTGGLYQPQHF
DNA: TGTGCCAGCAGTTTAACGGGGGGTCTTTATCAGCCCCAGCATTTT

J: TRBJ2-7
V: TRBV28
D: TRBD2
size: once
length: 15
CDR3: CASSLRLADPYEQYF
DNA: TGTGCCAGCAGTTTACGGCTAGCGGACCCCTACGAGCAGTACTTC

J: TRBJ2-6
V: TRBV7-3
D: .
size: .
length: 14
CDR3: CASSPGSGANVLTF
DNA: TGTGCCAGCAGCCCGGGATCTGGGGCCAACGTCCTGACTTTC

J: TRBJ2-5
V: TRBV7-2
D: TRBD1
size: .
length: 15
CDR3: CASSLAGTGWETQYF
DNA: TGTGCCAGCAGCTTAGCCGGGACAGGCTGGGAGACCCAGTACTTC

J: TRBJ2-5
V: TRBV7-9
D: TRBD2
size: .
length: 14
CDR3: CASVGGGGEETQYF
DNA: TGTGCCAGCGTCGGGGGGGGAGGCGAAGAGACCCAGTACTTC

J: TRBJ2-2
V: TRBV12-5
D: TRBD1
size: .
length: 15
CDR3: CASGSGQGATGELFF
DNA: TGTGCTAGTGGTTCGGGACAGGGGGCCACCGGGGAGCTGTTTTTT

J: TRBJ2-1
V: TRBV2
D: .
size: .
length: 15
CDR3: CASSEGGGPYNEQFF
DNA: TGTGCCAGCAGTGAAGGCGGGGGCCCCTACAATGAGCAGTTCTTC

J: TRBJ1-1
V: TRBV6-5
D: .
size: .
length: 13
CDR3: CASSYSRNTEAFF
DNA: TGTGCCAGCAGTTATAGTAGGAACACTGAAGCTTTCTTT

J: TRBJ2-7
V: TRBV28
D: .
size: .
length: 17
CDR3: CASSTNALRETSYEQYF
DNA: TGTGCCAGCAGTACCAACGCCCTCAGGGAAACCTCCTACGAGCAGTACTTC

J: TRBJ1-1
V: TRBV7-6
D: TRBD1
size: once
length: 14
CDR3: CASSLFGTGAEAFF
DNA: TGTGCCAGCAGCTTATTCGGGACAGGCGCAGAAGCTTTCTTT

J: TRBJ2-7
V: TRBV19
D: .
size: few
length: 13
CDR3: CASSPKTAHEQYF
DNA: TGTGCCAGTAGTCCCAAGACAGCCCACGAGCAGTACTTC